A selection of T cell receptor beta chains follows, all from one sample in a study of blood T cells in healthy people across ages. TCRdb redid the calling of the 5' RACE reads with MiXCR, one entry per CDR3 protein. The sample shows 750,000 to 950,000 distinct CDR3 sequences, almost 30% of them seen only once. These data were also filed under a second study, of T cells of mothers and their children.

Sequencing was carried out using blood. All receptors derive from a woman aged 40 to 50 in good health. The conserved cysteine and the conserved F or W are not part of the CDR3 here. Size is omitted from some rows. Given values are once, few, many or a class for expanded clones.

J gene	CDR3 length	V gene	clone size	CDR3 protein
TRBJ1-2	10	TRBV29-1	few	SVVEGWYGYT
TRBJ2-7	11	TRBV11-2	many	ASSSLLVKEQY
TRBJ2-7	12	TRBV28	NA	ASGPSGTASEQY
TRBJ2-1	15	TRBV7-8	NA	AGSPSRDRVNGNEQF
TRBJ2-7	13	TRBV6-2/TRBV6-3	few	ASRNDPSNSYEQY
TRBJ1-1	9	TRBV28	many	ASSLGTEAF
NA	12	TRBV4-1	once	ASSQESPLNIQY
TRBJ2-4	13	TRBV6-6	NA	ASSSPTLAKNIQY
TRBJ2-7	13	TRBV4-2	many	ASSPDTGRTYEQY
TRBJ1-3	15	TRBV6-6	NA	ASSYSKRGLSGNTIY
TRBJ1-5	14	TRBV15	once	ATSRGGGFSNQPQH
TRBJ2-7	18	TRBV20-1	NA	SARDVMPGQGVRSSYVQY
TRBJ2-1	12	TRBV3-1	NA	ASSQVQANNEQF
TRBJ2-1	15	TRBV5-1	few	ASSLASASGGYNEQF
TRBJ2-7	11	TRBV4-1	many	ASSPRVFYEQY
TRBJ2-7	14	TRBV4-3	many	ASSQVSGGESYEQY
TRBJ2-7	12	TRBV18	NA	ASSPSADAYEQY
TRBJ1-6	12	TRBV28	NA	ASRRNSNNSPLH
TRBJ2-3	16	TRBV7-8	few	ASSLVRALAGTRDTQY
TRBJ2-3	12	TRBV12-3/TRBV12-4	NA	ASSLLPQGDTQY
TRBJ1-2	12	TRBV29-1	many	SVEAPGQLYGYT
TRBJ2-7	12	TRBV7-2	few	ASSLAPRGHEQY
TRBJ2-1	13	TRBV4-1	NA	ASSWSGTTPYGQF
TRBJ1-2	14	TRBV5-5	few	ASSQTLQGLGYGYT
TRBJ1-4	12	TRBV20-1	NA	SARDPAGSGKLF
TRBJ2-1	14	TRBV10-3	few	AISESGTSGMDEQF
TRBJ1-2	10	TRBV27	few	ASSRKGGGYT
TRBJ1-2	14	TRBV25-1	few	ASSDNIFGSPPGIT
TRBJ2-1	13	TRBV4-1	NA	AGSHILGTANEQF
TRBJ1-6	13	TRBV9	few	ASSGGQVYNSPLH
TRBJ1-5	9	TRBV20-1	few	SAADYQPQH
TRBJ1-6	10	TRBV7-2	NA	ASSPINSPLH
TRBJ1-2	14	TRBV24-1	few	ATSDSPEGTNYGYT
TRBJ2-2	11	TRBV3-1	NA	ASSQAGPGELF
TRBJ1-5	13	TRBV7-8	NA	ASSLSSGDVQPQH
TRBJ2-7	14	TRBV20-1	NA	SARDPSSGGASEQY
TRBJ2-1	14	TRBV4-3	NA	ASSLTVGGTYNEQF
TRBJ2-5	11	TRBV28	few	ASRRTGLETQY
TRBJ2-7	11	TRBV27	NA	ASSLGILDEQY
TRBJ1-1	11	TRBV20-1	NA	SASSHLNTEAF
TRBJ1-6	11	TRBV9	many	ASTGHPNSPLH
TRBJ1-6	13	TRBV4-3	many	ASSQDGELNSPLH
TRBJ1-4	11	TRBV6-1	few	ATRLRDSEKLF
TRBJ2-3	13	TRBV12-3/TRBV12-4	many	ASSLDIGSPPFQY
TRBJ2-7	12	TRBV6-1	NA	TSSEYGQAYEQY
TRBJ1-1	12	TRBV6-2/TRBV6-3	NA	ASMRTGGNTEAF
TRBJ1-6	13	TRBV20-1	many	SAPDRSSYNSPLH
TRBJ1-1	14	TRBV28	NA	ASSPGTALMNTEAF
TRBJ1-5	14	TRBV5-6	NA	ASSPDRGTSNQPQH